This TCR beta chain was obtained from a study of molecular identifiers for immune sequencing clone quantification. Study-wide results and caveats: Detectable among 800,000 to 1,000,000 naive cells, according to reports, was Jurkat TCR RNA spiked in from one cell.

Naive CD8 T cells underwent sorting with the CD8+CD4-CCR7+CD45RA+ definition. Of note for this clonotype: What it recognizes is unknown. A much larger clone lies one base from this, so it may be a read error.

Listed TCR primers, together with previously described methods, were used for the bulk TCR libraries. From the PCR reads, TCRdb called clonotypes with MiXCR, one entry per CDR3 protein. The sample records under 650,000 distinct CDR3 sequences, 15% to 20% being singletons. Germline-derived CDR1 and CDR2 are SGHDN and FVKESK. This CDR3 contains 14 residues. V lost 4 bases to trimming and J lost 2 bases, with 12 bases between them. The chain carries TRBV14 and TRBJ2-7; D unclear. The sample was naive CD8+ T cells from blood, with Jurkat cell RNA spiked in. The subset is: FACS-sorted CD8+CD4-CCR7+CD45RA+ naive T cells. The source is a human donor in good health. Some libraries in this study had Jurkat cell RNA spiked in. Here the CDR3 reads CASSPGGQPYEQYF. Here the CDR3 DNA reads TGTGCCAGCAGCCCTGGTGGGCAGCCCTACGAGCAGTACTTC.